The 16 T cell receptor beta chains reported below all come from one sample, sequenced in a study of control samples from healthy donors and cancer patients. The repertoire was sequenced with immunoSEQ multiplex PCR; TCRdb's copy has only in-frame clones and lacks some. This sample has roughly 70,000 clones, with over 70% found just once. Sequencing was performed on blood. Every receptor here comes from a man aged 50-60 years in good health.

The chain combines TRBV21-1 with TRBJ1-2. TRBV21-1 is a pseudogene locus. This CDR3 is 12 amino acids long. This chain's CDR3 is CASILAFGGYTF. The DNA of the CDR3 is TGTGCCAGCATCTTGGCATTCGGCGGCTACACCTTC.

As DNA, the CDR3 is TGTGCCACCAGCAGAGATATTAGCGGGACGGGAGATACGCAGTATTTT. Its translation is CATSRDISGTGDTQYF. This sequence joins TRBV15 and TRBJ2-3; the match to TRBD2 covers 8 bases. The J segment lost 5 bases and the V segment lost 0 bases, leaving 7 bases of the junction unmatched. This CDR3 spans 16 amino acids. The germline CDR1 and CDR2 sequences are LNHNV and YYDKDF (reference sequence). Combining the CDR3 with reference TRBV15 and TRBJ2-3 gives the whole variable domain DAMVIQNPRYQVTQFGKPVTLSCSQTLNHNVMYWYQQKSSQAPKLLFHYYDKDFNNEADTPDNFQSRRPNTSFCFLDIRSPGLGDTAMYLCATSRDISGTGDTQYFGPGTRLTVL.

The chain links TRBV14 to TRBJ2-7, with D possibly being TRBD2 (6 bases). The germline V and J ends were trimmed by 3 bases and 1 base, with 16 bases remaining between them. CDR1 is SGHDN, CDR2 FVKESK, per germline. The CDR3 extends over 16 amino acids. The CDR3 sequence: CASSHGMGRGSYEQYF. CDR3 nucleotide sequence: TGTGCCAGCAGCCACGGAATGGGACGGGGGTCCTACGAGCAGTACTTC.

This chain uses TRBV6-5 with TRBJ1-1; D may be TRBD1 (6 bases). V dropped 5 bases and J dropped 4 bases, with 11 bases sitting between them. Germline lookup yields CDR1 MNHEY and CDR2 SVGAGI. CDR3 size: 13 residues. The CDR3 nucleotides read TGTGCCAGCAGTACACAGGGATTCACTGAAGCTTTCTTT. Its translation is CASSTQGFTEAFF.

The chain combines TRBV11-3 with TRBJ1-2; D not certain. Per germline, CDR1 SGHNT and CDR2 YENEEA. V dropped 5 bases and J dropped 1 base, with 11 bases sitting between them. This CDR3 region has 14 residues. Written as DNA, the CDR3 is TGTGCCAGCAGCCAAGTGGAGGGTAACTATGGCTACACCTTC. This gives the protein CASSQVEGNYGYTF.

The rearrangement joins TRBV30 to TRBJ1-5; D is uncertain. The CDR3 runs 15 residues. CDR1 and CDR2 (germline): GTSNPN, SVGIG (reference sequence). V dropped 3 bases and J dropped 4 bases, with 16 bases sitting between them. CDR3 region: CAWSDWTGLNQPQHF. The CDR3 nucleotides read TGTGCCTGGAGCGACTGGACCGGCCTTAATCAGCCCCAGCATTTT.

The chain links TRBV7-2 to TRBJ1-6; 9 nucleotides match TRBD1. From germline, CDR1 is SGHTA and CDR2 FQGNSA. The CDR3 extends over 21 amino acids. Trimming cost V 0 bases and J 6 bases; bases outside gene matches: 18. CDR3 in amino acids: CASSLAFARQGVLGRNSPLHF. CDR3 coding DNA: TGTGCCAGCAGCTTAGCGTTCGCCCGACAGGGGGTTCTGGGCCGTAATTCACCCCTCCACTTT.

Worth noting for this clone: Because the CDR3's place on the DNA is in doubt, the DNA is left out and the CDR3 is given as listed by TCRdb. The genes are TRBV5-4 and TRBJ2-5; the tabulated D call, TRBD2, remains unverified against the DNA. CDR1 is SGHNT, CDR2 YYREEE, per germline (reference sequence). The CDR3 comprises 16 residues, both ends counted. This CDR3 reads CASSSFGEGSQETQYF.

The J gene is TRBJ2-3, the V gene TRBV7-9; TRBD1 is a possible D gene (6 bases). CDR3 length equals 14 residues. CDR1 and CDR2 (germline): SEHNR, FQNEAQ (reference sequence). The V end lost 6 bases, the J end lost 6 bases, and 16 bases lay between the germline ends. The CDR3 DNA is TGTGCCAGCAGGACAGGCTGGGCATCGGATACGCAGTATTTT. Protein product: CASRTGWASDTQYF.

The chain has TRBV4-3 and TRBJ2-2, with 8 bases fitting TRBD2. J was trimmed by 0 bases and V by 4 bases; bases with no gene match: 10. This CDR3 is 18 amino acids long. CDR1 LGHNA and CDR2 YSLEER come from the germline V gene. The CDR3 nucleotides are TGCGCCAGCAGCCTGGGGGGCGGGAGGTTCTCGAACACCGGGGAGCTGTTTTTT. The encoded protein is CASSLGGGRFSNTGELFF.

This clone was detected only a few times. Other nucleotide sequences in the sample specify the same CDR3. This chain links TRBV7-2 with TRBJ2-6; weak D call: TRBD2 (5 bases). CDR3 length equals 15 residues. Germline V gene sequence: CDR1 SGHTA, CDR2 FQGNSA. V shed 3 bases and J shed 0 bases, with 6 bases lying between them. The CDR3 sequence: CASSFEGSGANVLTF. CDR3 bases: TGTGCCAGCAGCTTTGAGGGCTCTGGGGCCAACGTCCTGACTTTC.

This clone is medium-sized (0.01 to 0.1%) by share. The V and J genes are TRBV25-1 and TRBJ1-1, with 8 bases that match TRBD1. Germline values: CDR1 MGHDK, CDR2 SYGVNS. The V segment lost 4 bases and the J segment 1 base; nucleotides outside the gene matches: 8. CDR3 length: 16 residues. The CDR3 is CASSAQPGQANTEAFF. For the CDR3, the DNA is TGTGCCAGCAGTGCGCAACCGGGACAGGCGAACACTGAAGCTTTCTTT.

The chain links TRBV2 to TRBJ2-7; 9 nucleotides agree with TRBD1. V trimming: 6 bases; J trimming: 5 bases; junction bases outside the gene matches: 5. Per germline, CDR1 SNHLY and CDR2 FYNNEI. The CDR3 runs to 13 residues. The CDR3 DNA sequence: TGTGCCAGCAGGGGGACAGGGTCAAACGAGCAGTACTTC. It is translated as CASRGTGSNEQYF.

This clone showed up just once. V gene TRBV11-2 combines with J gene TRBJ2-7; weak D call: TRBD2 (5 bases). Trimming stripped 5 bases from V and 3 bases from J, with 14 bases between. This CDR3 is 14 amino acids long. Germline CDR1 SGHAT, CDR2 FQNNGV. The CDR3 DNA sequence: TGTGCCAGCAGCCCCCTTGAGAGGGTCTACGAGCAGTACTTC. Encoded protein: CASSPLERVYEQYF.

This chain links TRBV7-2 with TRBJ2-7; 7 positions match TRBD2. The germline gives CDR1 SGHTA, CDR2 FQGNSA. With V trimmed by 3 bases and J by 6 bases, 8 bases remained unmatched. The CDR3 has 14 amino acids. CDR3 region: CASSLVRLASEQYF. DNA of the CDR3: TGTGCCAGCAGCTTGGTCCGACTAGCTTCCGAGCAGTACTTC.

This chain joins TRBV20-1 and TRBJ2-1; TRBD2 matches 10 bases. Unmatched junction bases numbered 8, after V lost 3 bases and J lost 9 bases. Germline assignment: CDR1 DFQATT and CDR2 SNEGSKA (reference sequence). There are 14 residues in the CDR3. DNA of the CDR3: TGCAGTGCTAGTGGTCTAGCGGGAGACGGTGAGCAGTTCTTC. This gives the protein CSASGLAGDGEQFF.